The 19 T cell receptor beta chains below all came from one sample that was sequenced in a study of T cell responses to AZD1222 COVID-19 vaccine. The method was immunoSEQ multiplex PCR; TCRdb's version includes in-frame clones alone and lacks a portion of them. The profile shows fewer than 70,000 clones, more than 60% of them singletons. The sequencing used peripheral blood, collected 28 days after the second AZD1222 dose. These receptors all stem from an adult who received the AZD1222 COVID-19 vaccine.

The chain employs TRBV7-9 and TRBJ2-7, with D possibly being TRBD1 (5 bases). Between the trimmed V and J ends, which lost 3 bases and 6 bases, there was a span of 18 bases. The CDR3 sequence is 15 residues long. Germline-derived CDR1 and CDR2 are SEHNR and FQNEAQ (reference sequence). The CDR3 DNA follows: TGTGCCAGCAGCTTGGGGCAGTCCTTCTCCAGCGAGCAGTACTTC. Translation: CASSLGQSFSSEQYF.

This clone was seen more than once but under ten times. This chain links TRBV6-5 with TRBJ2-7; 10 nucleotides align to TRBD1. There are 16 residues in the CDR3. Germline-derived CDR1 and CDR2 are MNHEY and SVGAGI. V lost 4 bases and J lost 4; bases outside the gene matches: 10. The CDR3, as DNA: TGTGCCAGCAGTTCCCCCCGGGACAGGGGAACGTACGAGCAGTACTTC. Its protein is CASSSPRDRGTYEQYF.

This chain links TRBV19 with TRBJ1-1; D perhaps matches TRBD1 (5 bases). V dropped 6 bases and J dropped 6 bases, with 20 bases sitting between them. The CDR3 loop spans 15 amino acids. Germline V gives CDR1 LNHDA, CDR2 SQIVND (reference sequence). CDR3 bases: TGTGCCAGTAGGACCTCTCAGGGAAGTCGCGCTGAAGCTTTCTTT. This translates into CASRTSQGSRAEAFF.

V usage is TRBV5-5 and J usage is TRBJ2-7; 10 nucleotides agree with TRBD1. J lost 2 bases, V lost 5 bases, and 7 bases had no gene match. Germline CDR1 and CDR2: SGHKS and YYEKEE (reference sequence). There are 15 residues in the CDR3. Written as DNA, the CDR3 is TGTGCCAGCAGTGACGGGACAGGGGTCGCCTACGAGCAGTACTTC. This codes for CASSDGTGVAYEQYF. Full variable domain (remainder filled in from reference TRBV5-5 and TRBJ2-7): DAGVTQSPTHLIKTRGQQVTLRCSPISGHKSVSWYQQVLGQGPQFIFQYYEKEERGRGNFPDRFSARQFPNYSSELNVNALLLGDSALYLCASSDGTGVAYEQYFGPGTRLTVT.

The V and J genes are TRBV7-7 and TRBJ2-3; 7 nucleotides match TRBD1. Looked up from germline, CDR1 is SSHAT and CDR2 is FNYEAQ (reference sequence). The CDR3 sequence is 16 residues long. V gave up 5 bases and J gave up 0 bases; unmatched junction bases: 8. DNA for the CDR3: TGTGCCAGCAGCCCCTACCGGACAGGTAGCACAGATACGCAGTATTTT. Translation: CASSPYRTGSTDTQYF.

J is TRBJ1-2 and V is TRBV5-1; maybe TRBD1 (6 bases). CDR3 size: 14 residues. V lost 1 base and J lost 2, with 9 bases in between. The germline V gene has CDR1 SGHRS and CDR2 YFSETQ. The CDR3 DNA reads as TGCGCCAGCAGCTTGCAGGGGTTAAACTATGGCTACACCTTC. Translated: CASSLQGLNYGYTF.

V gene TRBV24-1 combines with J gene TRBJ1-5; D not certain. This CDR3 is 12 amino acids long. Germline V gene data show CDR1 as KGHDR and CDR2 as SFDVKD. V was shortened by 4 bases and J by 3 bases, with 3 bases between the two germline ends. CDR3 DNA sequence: TGTGCCACCAGTGACTCCAATCAGCCCCAGCATTTT. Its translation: CATSDSNQPQHF.

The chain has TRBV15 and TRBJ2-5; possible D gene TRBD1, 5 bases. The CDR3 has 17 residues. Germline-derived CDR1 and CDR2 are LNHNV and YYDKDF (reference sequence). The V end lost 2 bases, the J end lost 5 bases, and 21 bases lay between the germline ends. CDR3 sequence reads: CATSRIRQNTLLETQYF. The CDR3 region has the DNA TGTGCCACCAGCAGAATCCGACAGAACACTTTACTGGAGACCCAGTACTTC.

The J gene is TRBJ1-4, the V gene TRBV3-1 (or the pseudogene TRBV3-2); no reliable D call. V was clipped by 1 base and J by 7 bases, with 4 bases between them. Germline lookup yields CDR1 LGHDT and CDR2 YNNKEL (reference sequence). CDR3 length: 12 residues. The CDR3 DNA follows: TGTGCCAGCAGCCAAGCCTTTGAAAAACTGTTTTTT. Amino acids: CASSQAFEKLFF.

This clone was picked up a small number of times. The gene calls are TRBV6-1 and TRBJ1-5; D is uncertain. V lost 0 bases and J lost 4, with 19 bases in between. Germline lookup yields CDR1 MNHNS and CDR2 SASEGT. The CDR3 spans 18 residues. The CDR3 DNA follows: TGTGCCAGCAGTGAAGCGGTGGCAGGATTACCACCTAATCAGCCCCAGCATTTT. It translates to CASSEAVAGLPPNQPQHF.

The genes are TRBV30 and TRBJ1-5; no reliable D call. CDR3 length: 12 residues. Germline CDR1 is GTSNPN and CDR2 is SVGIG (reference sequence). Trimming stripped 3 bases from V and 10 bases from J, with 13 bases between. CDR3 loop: CAWSPRGGPQHF. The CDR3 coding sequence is TGTGCCTGGAGCCCCAGAGGTGGACCCCAGCATTTT.

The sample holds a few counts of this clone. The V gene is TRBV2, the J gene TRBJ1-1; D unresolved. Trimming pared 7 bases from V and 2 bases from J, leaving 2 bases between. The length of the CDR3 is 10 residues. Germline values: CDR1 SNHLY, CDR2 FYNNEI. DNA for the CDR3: TGTGCCAGCACCAACACTGAAGCTTTCTTT. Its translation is CASTNTEAFF.

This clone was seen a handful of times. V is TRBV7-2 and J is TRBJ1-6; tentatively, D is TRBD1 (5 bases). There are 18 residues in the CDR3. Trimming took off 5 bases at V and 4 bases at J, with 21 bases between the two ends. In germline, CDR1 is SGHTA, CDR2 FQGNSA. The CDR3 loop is CASSRRGGGESYNSPLHF. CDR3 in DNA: TGTGCCAGCAGCCGCCGGGGGGGAGGGGAATCTTATAATTCACCCCTCCACTTT.

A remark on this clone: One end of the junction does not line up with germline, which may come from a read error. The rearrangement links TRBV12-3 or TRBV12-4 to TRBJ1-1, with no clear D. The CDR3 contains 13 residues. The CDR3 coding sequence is TGTGCCAGCAGCTTAGACTTGGGTGCTGAAGCTTTCTTT. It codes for CASSLDLGAEAFF.

The chain's CDR3 is CASSVGQGARDTGELFF. For the CDR3, the DNA is TGTGCCAGCAGCGTAGGACAGGGGGCTCGGGACACCGGGGAGCTGTTTTTT. The chain carries TRBV7-9 and TRBJ2-2; 11 bases map to TRBD1. CDR1 is SEHNR, CDR2 FQNEAQ, per germline (reference sequence). The CDR3 runs 17 residues. J lost 3 bases, V lost 5 bases, and 8 bases had no gene match.

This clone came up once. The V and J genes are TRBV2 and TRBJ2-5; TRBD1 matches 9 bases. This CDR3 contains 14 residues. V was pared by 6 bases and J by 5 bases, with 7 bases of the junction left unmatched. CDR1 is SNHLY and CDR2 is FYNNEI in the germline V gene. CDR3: CASRGQGWIETQYF. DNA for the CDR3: TGTGCCAGCAGGGGACAGGGATGGATTGAGACCCAGTACTTC.

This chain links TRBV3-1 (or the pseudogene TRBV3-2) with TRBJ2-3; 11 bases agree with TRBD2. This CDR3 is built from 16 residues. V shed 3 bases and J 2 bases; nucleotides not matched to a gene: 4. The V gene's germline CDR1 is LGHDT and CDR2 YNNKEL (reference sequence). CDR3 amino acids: CASSQIAGGNTDTQYF. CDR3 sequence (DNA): TGTGCCAGCAGCCAGATAGCGGGGGGGAACACAGATACGCAGTATTTT.

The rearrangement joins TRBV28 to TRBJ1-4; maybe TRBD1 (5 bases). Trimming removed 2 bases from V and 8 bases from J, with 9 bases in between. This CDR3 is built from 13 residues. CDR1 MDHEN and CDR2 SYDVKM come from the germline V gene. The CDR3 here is CASSLGGREKLFF. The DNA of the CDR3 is TGTGCCAGCAGTTTAGGGGGACGGGAAAAACTGTTTTTT.

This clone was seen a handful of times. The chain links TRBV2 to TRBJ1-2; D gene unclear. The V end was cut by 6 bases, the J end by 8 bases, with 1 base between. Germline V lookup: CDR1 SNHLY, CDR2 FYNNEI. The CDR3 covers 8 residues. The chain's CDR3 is CASRGYTF. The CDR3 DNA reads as TGTGCCAGCAGGGGCTACACCTTC.